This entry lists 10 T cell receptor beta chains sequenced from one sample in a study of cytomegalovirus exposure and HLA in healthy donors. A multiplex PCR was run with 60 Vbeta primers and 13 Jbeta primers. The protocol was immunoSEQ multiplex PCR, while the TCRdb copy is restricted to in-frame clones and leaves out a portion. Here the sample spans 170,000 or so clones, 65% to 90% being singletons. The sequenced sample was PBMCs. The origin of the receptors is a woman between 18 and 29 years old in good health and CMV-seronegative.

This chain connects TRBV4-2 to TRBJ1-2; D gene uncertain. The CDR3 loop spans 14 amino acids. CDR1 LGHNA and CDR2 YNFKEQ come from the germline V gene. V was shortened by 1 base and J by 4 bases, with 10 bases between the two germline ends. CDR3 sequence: CASSQGDNPYGYTF. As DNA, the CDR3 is TGTGCCAGCAGCCAAGGAGACAACCCCTATGGCTACACCTTC.

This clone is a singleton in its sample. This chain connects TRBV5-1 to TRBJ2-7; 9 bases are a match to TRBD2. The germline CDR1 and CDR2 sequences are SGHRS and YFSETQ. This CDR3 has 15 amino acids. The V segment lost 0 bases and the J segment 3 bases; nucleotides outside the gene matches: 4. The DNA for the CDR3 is TGCGCCAGCAGCTTGGTTGCGGGAGGGAACTACGAGCAGTACTTC. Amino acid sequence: CASSLVAGGNYEQYF.

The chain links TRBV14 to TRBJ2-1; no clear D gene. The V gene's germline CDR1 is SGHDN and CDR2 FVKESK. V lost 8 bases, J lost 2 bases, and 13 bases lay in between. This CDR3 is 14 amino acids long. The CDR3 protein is CASVPRLPYNEQFF. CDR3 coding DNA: TGTGCCAGCGTTCCGCGTCTTCCCTACAATGAGCAGTTCTTC.

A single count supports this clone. The CDR3 region has the DNA TGCGCCAGCAGCTTCACAGGGAACATTCAGTACTTC. Translation gives CASSFTGNIQYF. The V gene is TRBV5-1, the J gene TRBJ2-4, with D possibly being TRBD1 (6 bases). V was cut by 2 bases and J by 7 bases, with 7 bases left in between. This CDR3 region has 12 residues. Per germline, CDR1 SGHRS and CDR2 YFSETQ.

CDR3 coding DNA: TGTGCCTGGAGTCGCGGACTCTATAGCAATCAGCCCCAGCATTTT. This encodes CAWSRGLYSNQPQHF. This sequence joins TRBV30 and TRBJ1-5; no clear D. This CDR3 comprises 15 residues. V gave up 2 bases and J gave up 0 bases, with 11 bases separating them. Per the germline V gene, CDR1 is GTSNPN and CDR2 is SVGIG (reference sequence).

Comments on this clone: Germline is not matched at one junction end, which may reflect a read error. Here the CDR3 reads CVSSLVRSPGGELFF. DNA of the CDR3: TGTGTCAGCAGTTTGGTTAGGAGTCCCGGCGGGGAGCTGTTTTTT. The chain is built from TRBV27 and TRBJ2-2; D is unresolved. This CDR3 region has 15 residues. Germline CDR1 and CDR2: MNHEY and SMNVEV (reference sequence).

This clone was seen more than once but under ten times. In nucleotides, the CDR3 is TGTGCCAGCAGTTCCCCGACAGGGAGCTCCTACAATGAGCAGTTCTTC. Translating it yields CASSSPTGSSYNEQFF. The chain couples TRBV28 to TRBJ2-1, with 7 bases aligning to TRBD1. J was trimmed by 0 bases and V by 4 bases; bases with no gene match: 6. CDR1 is MDHEN and CDR2 is SYDVKM in the germline V gene. CDR3 length: 16 residues. The whole variable domain, filled in from reference TRBV28 and TRBJ2-1, reads DVKVTQSSRYLVKRTGEKVFLECVQDMDHENMFWYRQDPGLGLRLIYFSYDVKMKEKGDIPEGYSVSREKKERFSLILESASTNQTSMYLCASSSPTGSSYNEQFFGPGTRLTVL.

CDR3 bases: TGTGCCAGCAGCGTCATCCCTTTAACCGGGACAGGGGGCGATGAGCAGTTCTTC. Its protein product is CASSVIPLTGTGGDEQFF. The V call is TRBV9, the J call TRBJ2-1; the match to TRBD1 covers 12 bases. This CDR3 contains 18 residues. Germline assignment: CDR1 SGDLS and CDR2 YYNGEE. Trimming cost V 2 bases and J 8 bases; bases outside gene matches: 14.

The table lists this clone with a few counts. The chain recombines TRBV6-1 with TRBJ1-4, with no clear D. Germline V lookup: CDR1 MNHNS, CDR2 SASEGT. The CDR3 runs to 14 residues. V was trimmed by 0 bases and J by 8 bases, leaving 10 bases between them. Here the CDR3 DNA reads TGTGCCAGCAGTGAAGCGCGGGAGATCGAAAAACTGTTTTTT. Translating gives CASSEAREIEKLFF.

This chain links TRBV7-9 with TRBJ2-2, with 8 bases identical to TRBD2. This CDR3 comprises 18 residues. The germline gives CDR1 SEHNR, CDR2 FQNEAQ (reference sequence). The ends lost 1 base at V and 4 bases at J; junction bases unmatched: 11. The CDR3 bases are TGTGCCAGCAGCTTAGACCTTAGGCGGGGGGCCTCCACCGGGGAGCTGTTTTTT. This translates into CASSLDLRRGASTGELFF.